This T cell receptor beta chain was recorded in a study of blood T cell repertoires in COVID-19. The germline CDR1 and CDR2 sequences are SGHTA and FQGNSA. CDR3 length: 15 residues. Trimming stripped 2 bases from V and 6 bases from J, with 13 bases between. Those enrolled, adults aged roughly 18 to 90 years, came from 20 to 25 US areas. Participant-given clinical history determined each cohort assignment. In the source study's methods: Counts of nucleated cells, estimated from reference gene primer amplification, were obtained. Clones were read by immunoSEQ multiplex PCR, and TCRdb kept only the in-frame ones, dropping some. The V and J calls and clone size were taken over from that table, and D and trimming were inferred from the DNA. Of about 320,000 clones in the sample, 85% were seen once.

The sequenced sample consisted of PBMCs or T cells enriched from blood (not recorded which). The gene calls are TRBV7-2 and TRBJ2-2; tentative D call: TRBD1 (5 bases). This TCR was sampled from a woman aged 30 to 39 who had been exposed to COVID-19. The CDR3 nucleotides read TGTGCCAGCAGCTTATTTGGGGTAGGGGCCGGGGAGCTGTTTTTT. Protein product: CASSLFGVGAGELFF.